The rows below give T cell receptor beta chains drawn from one sample of a study of T cells in Graves' hyperthyroidism and ophthalmopathy. TCRdb itself ran the multiplex PCR reads through MiXCR, one entry per CDR3 protein. The sample contains 350,000 or so distinct CDR3 sequences, 18% of which appear only once. The sample comprised blood. The receptors shown here come from a woman aged 40 to 50 with Graves' ophthalmopathy. Both conserved end residues are part of each CDR3. Fields, in order: J gene, clone size, D gene, CDR3 length, V gene, CDR3 protein, CDR3 DNA. A D gene is named only where the DNA matches it firmly. Where a row states a size, it is once, few, many or the class of an expanded clone; other rows omit it.

j_call: TRBJ2-7; clone_size: many; d_call: NA; cdr3_length: 12; v_call: TRBV6-2/TRBV6-3; cdr3_aa: CASRRGDYEQYF; cdr3_nt: TGTGCCAGCAGGCGGGGAGACTACGAGCAGTACTTC
j_call: TRBJ2-7; clone_size: many; d_call: NA; cdr3_length: 11; v_call: TRBV3-1; cdr3_aa: CASSQDTRQYF; cdr3_nt: TGTGCCAGCAGCCAAGATACTCGGCAGTACTTC
j_call: TRBJ2-7; clone_size: many; d_call: TRBD1; cdr3_length: 14; v_call: TRBV6-1; cdr3_aa: CASTSYQTGNEQYF; cdr3_nt: TGTGCCAGCACCAGTTACCAGACAGGGAACGAGCAGTACTTC
j_call: TRBJ2-5; clone_size: many; d_call: NA; cdr3_length: 12; v_call: TRBV5-1; cdr3_aa: CASRSGEETQYF; cdr3_nt: TGCGCCAGCAGGTCAGGAGAGGAGACCCAGTACTTC
j_call: TRBJ2-4; clone_size: many; d_call: NA; cdr3_length: 14; v_call: TRBV29-1; cdr3_aa: CSVEEVDRVDIQYF; cdr3_nt: TGCAGCGTTGAAGAGGTAGACAGAGTCGACATTCAGTACTTC
j_call: TRBJ1-5; clone_size: many; d_call: NA; cdr3_length: 12; v_call: TRBV2; cdr3_aa: CASSTGNQPQHF; cdr3_nt: TGTGCCAGTTCAACAGGGAATCAGCCCCAGCATTTT
j_call: TRBJ2-7; clone_size: few; d_call: TRBD1; cdr3_length: 16; v_call: TRBV6-5; cdr3_aa: CASSYSRDRGAYEQYF; cdr3_nt: TGTGCCAGCAGTTACTCGAGAGACAGGGGTGCCTACGAGCAGTACTTC
j_call: TRBJ2-7; clone_size: NA; d_call: TRBD1; cdr3_length: 14; v_call: TRBV2; cdr3_aa: CASTGTGNSYEQYF; cdr3_nt: TGTGCCAGCACAGGGACAGGGAACTCCTACGAGCAGTACTTC
j_call: TRBJ1-2; clone_size: NA; d_call: NA; cdr3_length: 13; v_call: TRBV24-1; cdr3_aa: CATSDPGTYGYTF; cdr3_nt: TGTGCCACCAGTGATCCCGGGACATATGGCTACACCTTC
j_call: TRBJ1-3; clone_size: NA; d_call: NA; cdr3_length: 15; v_call: TRBV6-1; cdr3_aa: CASSAGQNSGNTIYF; cdr3_nt: TGTGCCAGCAGTGCCGGACAGAACTCTGGAAACACCATATATTTT
j_call: TRBJ1-2; clone_size: few; d_call: NA; cdr3_length: 15; v_call: TRBV18; cdr3_aa: CASSPQRDANYGYTF; cdr3_nt: TGTGCCAGCTCACCTCAGCGGGACGCTAACTATGGCTACACCTTC
j_call: TRBJ1-1; clone_size: many; d_call: NA; cdr3_length: 13; v_call: TRBV6-5; cdr3_aa: CASRVKGNTEAFF; cdr3_nt: TGTGCCAGCAGGGTTAAAGGGAACACTGAAGCTTTCTTT
j_call: TRBJ2-7; clone_size: NA; d_call: TRBD1; cdr3_length: 15; v_call: TRBV7-6; cdr3_aa: CASSLGTGSGGVQYF; cdr3_nt: TGTGCCAGCAGCCTGGGGACAGGTAGCGGAGGGGTTCAGTACTTC
j_call: TRBJ2-2; clone_size: many; d_call: NA; cdr3_length: 16; v_call: TRBV9; cdr3_aa: CASSRGPRLDPGELFF; cdr3_nt: TGTGCCAGCAGCCGAGGGCCTAGACTAGATCCCGGGGAGCTGTTTTTT
j_call: TRBJ1-1; clone_size: many; d_call: NA; cdr3_length: 14; v_call: TRBV4-1; cdr3_aa: CASSQGEMNTEAFF; cdr3_nt: TGCGCCAGCAGCCAAGGGGAGATGAACACTGAAGCTTTCTTT
j_call: TRBJ1-1; clone_size: many; d_call: NA; cdr3_length: 14; v_call: TRBV2; cdr3_aa: CASIFRRQNTEAFF; cdr3_nt: TGTGCCAGCATTTTTCGAAGGCAGAACACTGAAGCTTTCTTT
j_call: TRBJ2-7; clone_size: many; d_call: NA; cdr3_length: 17; v_call: TRBV11-2; cdr3_aa: CASSLGGGGGSSYEQYF; cdr3_nt: TGTGCCAGCAGCTTAGGGGGAGGGGGGGGTAGCTCCTACGAGCAGTACTTC
j_call: TRBJ2-5; clone_size: many; d_call: TRBD1; cdr3_length: 16; v_call: TRBV19; cdr3_aa: CASSIRDRGRGETQYF; cdr3_nt: TGTGCCAGTAGTATCCGGGACAGGGGGCGGGGGGAGACCCAGTACTTC
j_call: TRBJ1-1; clone_size: many; d_call: NA; cdr3_length: 16; v_call: TRBV20-1; cdr3_aa: CSARDGAALMNTEAFF; cdr3_nt: TGCAGTGCTAGAGATGGTGCAGCATTGATGAACACTGAAGCTTTCTTT
j_call: TRBJ2-2; clone_size: many; d_call: NA; cdr3_length: 15; v_call: TRBV12-3/TRBV12-4; cdr3_aa: CASSFSGTATGELFF; cdr3_nt: TGTGCCAGCAGTTTCAGCGGGACAGCCACCGGGGAGCTGTTTTTT
j_call: TRBJ2-7; clone_size: few; d_call: TRBD1; cdr3_length: 14; v_call: TRBV6-1; cdr3_aa: CASSTTGVKYEQYF; cdr3_nt: TGTGCCAGCAGTACAACAGGGGTCAAGTACGAGCAGTACTTC
j_call: TRBJ2-7; clone_size: many; d_call: NA; cdr3_length: 14; v_call: TRBV11-2; cdr3_aa: CASSSSTGPYEQYF; cdr3_nt: TGTGCCAGCAGCTCCTCGACGGGGCCCTACGAGCAGTACTTC
j_call: TRBJ2-7; clone_size: NA; d_call: NA; cdr3_length: 14; v_call: TRBV5-8; cdr3_aa: CATAVKGQTYEQYF; cdr3_nt: TGTGCCACCGCCGTAAAAGGGCAGACCTACGAGCAGTACTTC
j_call: TRBJ1-5; clone_size: many; d_call: NA; cdr3_length: 13; v_call: TRBV20-1; cdr3_aa: CSASGGWGQPQHF; cdr3_nt: TGCAGTGCTAGCGGGGGCTGGGGACAGCCCCAGCATTTT
j_call: TRBJ2-7; clone_size: NA; d_call: NA; cdr3_length: 15; v_call: TRBV12-3/TRBV12-4; cdr3_aa: CASSKGHSKNYEQYF; cdr3_nt: TGTGCCAGCAGTAAAGGGCACTCTAAAAACTACGAGCAGTACTTC
j_call: TRBJ1-5; clone_size: many; d_call: NA; cdr3_length: 15; v_call: TRBV6-2/TRBV6-3; cdr3_aa: CASSYPGTTNQPQHF; cdr3_nt: TGTGCCAGCAGTTACCCGGGGACTACCAATCAGCCCCAGCATTTT
j_call: TRBJ1-2; clone_size: many; d_call: TRBD1; cdr3_length: 14; v_call: TRBV28; cdr3_aa: CASNTGGASYGYTF; cdr3_nt: TGTGCCAGCAATACAGGGGGAGCCTCCTATGGCTACACCTTC
j_call: TRBJ1-2; clone_size: few; d_call: NA; cdr3_length: 11; v_call: TRBV20-1; cdr3_aa: CSARSGLGYTF; cdr3_nt: TGCAGTGCTAGATCGGGCCTCGGCTACACCTTC
j_call: TRBJ2-7; clone_size: many; d_call: TRBD2; cdr3_length: 14; v_call: TRBV29-1; cdr3_aa: CSAREGTTIYEQYF; cdr3_nt: TGCAGCGCCCGAGAAGGGACTACAATCTACGAGCAGTACTTC
j_call: TRBJ1-1; clone_size: NA; d_call: TRBD1; cdr3_length: 14; v_call: TRBV7-2; cdr3_aa: CASSPEGTGVEAFF; cdr3_nt: TGTGCCAGCAGCCCCGAGGGGACAGGGGTTGAAGCTTTCTTT
j_call: TRBJ1-1; clone_size: NA; d_call: NA; cdr3_length: 16; v_call: TRBV2; cdr3_aa: CASSEAPYYTHTEAFF; cdr3_nt: TGTGCCAGCAGTGAAGCGCCTTATTACACTCACACTGAAGCTTTCTTT
j_call: TRBJ2-5; clone_size: few; d_call: NA; cdr3_length: 13; v_call: TRBV2; cdr3_aa: CARRLLGEETQYF; cdr3_nt: TGTGCCAGGCGCCTATTAGGGGAAGAGACCCAGTACTTC
j_call: TRBJ2-2; clone_size: many; d_call: NA; cdr3_length: 13; v_call: TRBV24-1; cdr3_aa: CATSDPGGEELFF; cdr3_nt: TGTGCCACCAGTGATCCCGGCGGGGAGGAGCTGTTTTTT